This T cell receptor (beta chain) comes out of a study of blood T cell repertoires in COVID-19 (TCRdb year 2020). Describing the broader study: Samples from collaborators originated in the United States, Italy and Spain and spanned both the acute and convalescent phases of COVID-19. The prospective study material was composed of cDNA or gDNA derived from T cells, B-cell-depleted T cells, or PBMCs. The dataset comprised deeply sampled blood TCRbeta repertoires from subjects exposed to, actively infected with, or recovered from COVID-19. A freely available public database, intended as a resource for researchers studying the immune response to SARS-CoV-2, is where the repertoires were released. The samples were drawn from the first 160 participants of the ongoing ImmuneRACE study and from over 950 subjects provided by 6 global collaborators. A de-identified subject ID, COVID-19 status, age in years and sex were almost always included in the sample metadata. Where available, HLA class I and class II types were taken from metadata supplied by the sample provider and were not determined by assay-based typing.

Whole blood was collected in K2EDTA tubes by collaborating institutions according to the institutions' own protocols. Collaborator samples were shipped for TCRbeta analysis as frozen whole blood, isolated PBMCs, or DNA extracted from either sample type. To note about this clone: No cognate antigen has been identified for it. Base qualities are not at hand, and no much larger clone is one base apart.

The investigation overall reported the following: Clinical and demographic metadata were provided uncurated, with the amount varying by source and participant.

TCRbeta CDR3 regions were amplified from genomic DNA using the immunoSEQ Assay, a bias-controlled multiplex PCR. Per the original workflow: The number of nucleated cells in each sample was estimated from the amplification of reference gene primers within the assay. Sequence reads were collapsed and filtered to measure the absolute abundance of every unique TCRbeta CDR3 rearrangement. For each sample, productive Simpson clonality was calculated by taking the square root of Simpson's diversity index across productive rearrangements. TCRdb limited this immuneACCESS table to in-frame rearrangements with V and J called. A share of clones is missing; checked studies link under half to unresolved V genes, and the rest is unexplained. The V and J calls and clone size come from that table; D and trimming were worked out from the DNA. This sample comprises 110,000 to 150,000 clones, around 76% of them detected only once. The ten largest clones represent around 4.4% of the sample.

The CDR3 has 14 amino acids, counting the end cysteine and phenylalanine. Left in the record is the CDR3 DNA by itself, 42 bases read in frame from the first base. As encoded in the germline V gene, CDR1 is MDHEN while CDR2 is SYDVKM. V is shortened by 5 bases, J by 1 base, and the region joining them spans 11 bases. This receptor chain uses TRBV28 and TRBJ1-2; the D gene is perhaps TRBD1, from 6 matching bases. This receptor was identified in a man in his sixties with acute or convalescent COVID-19. The specimen sequenced was peripheral blood. The DNA sequence follows: TGTGCCAGCAGTCTGGGCAGGGGTAACTATGGCTACACCTTC. It is translated as CASSLGRGNYGYTF.